This TCR beta chain was observed in a study of identifying expanded T cells in peripheral blood. V gave up 5 bases and J gave up 3 bases; unmatched junction bases: 6. There are 15 residues in the CDR3. Germline-derived CDR1 and CDR2 are SGHTA and FQGNSA. Produced via immunoSEQ multiplex PCR; TCRdb's table is partial and in-frame only. The sample has roughly 120,000 clones, roughly 90% seen once. The gene calls are TRBV7-2 and TRBJ1-2; 10 nucleotides agree with TRBD1. Source material: blood. This receptor was obtained from a person aged 18 to 70 in good health. Here the CDR3 reads CASSLGTGAHYGYTF. CDR3 DNA sequence: TGTGCCAGCAGCCTCGGGACAGGGGCGCACTATGGCTACACCTTC.